One sample yielded the 28 T cell receptor beta chains listed below, sequenced in a study of blood T cell repertoires in COVID-19. Only in-frame clones appear in the TCRdb table, and some are missing; sequencing was by immunoSEQ multiplex PCR. The table records 210,000 or so clones, more than 85% of them present only once. The material sequenced was peripheral blood. These receptors all come from a man aged 35-49 years with active or convalescent COVID-19.

The rearrangement uses TRBV2 and TRBJ1-5; D remains unclear. Germline V gives CDR1 SNHLY, CDR2 FYNNEI. This CDR3 contains 13 residues. Deletions cut 9 bases from V and 3 bases from J, with 12 bases between. CDR3 DNA sequence: TGTGCCAGTAGGGAAAGACACAATCAGCCCCAGCATTTT. It encodes CASRERHNQPQHF.

CDR3 nucleotide sequence: TGTGCCAGCAGCCAGGGCGCTGACAATGAGCAGTTCTTC. Its protein product is CASSQGADNEQFF. The chain is built from TRBV7-3 and TRBJ2-1; tentative D call: TRBD1 (5 bases). CDR1 is SGHTA and CDR2 is FQGTGA in the germline V gene. V gave up 5 bases and J gave up 5 bases, with 10 bases separating them. This CDR3 region has 13 residues.

The J gene is TRBJ1-1, the V gene TRBV4-1; D is unclear. Germline loops: CDR1 MGHRA, CDR2 YSYEKL. The CDR3 extends over 14 amino acids. V lost 1 base and J 8 bases, leaving 14 bases between the germline ends. The CDR3: CASSQVWQVREAFF. CDR3 DNA: TGCGCCAGCAGCCAAGTATGGCAGGTTAGGGAAGCTTTCTTT.

Remarks on this clone: This clone may be a read error of a much larger clone one base away. The V and J genes are TRBV28 and TRBJ2-1; 9 nucleotides match TRBD2. This CDR3 is built from 19 residues. The germline gives CDR1 MDHEN, CDR2 SYDVKM. The CDR3 here is CANSFRRLAGRNRDNEQFF. CDR3 DNA: TGTGCCAACAGTTTCAGGCGGCTAGCGGGGCGCAACCGCGACAATGAGCAGTTCTTC.

The chain couples TRBV6-5 to TRBJ2-3, with 7 bases aligning to TRBD2. V dropped 2 bases and J dropped 5; count of bases not matched to a gene: 7. CDR3 size: 15 residues. Germline V gene sequence: CDR1 MNHEY, CDR2 SVGAGI. CDR3 DNA sequence: TGTGCCAGCAGTTACGAGTGGGGGGGTAAAGATACGCAGTATTTT. This translates into CASSYEWGGKDTQYF.

The table lists this clone with a few counts. The chain links TRBV18 to TRBJ2-6, with no clear D. Trimming pared 6 bases from V and 0 bases from J, leaving 12 bases between. Germline V CDR1 and CDR2: KGHSH, LQKENI. The CDR3 covers 16 residues. The CDR3 protein is CASSEPTFSGANVLTF. For the CDR3, the DNA is TGTGCCAGCTCGGAGCCAACGTTCTCTGGGGCCAACGTCCTGACTTTC.

J is TRBJ2-5 and V is TRBV21-1; the table names TRBD1, a call not compared with the DNA. TRBV21-1 is a pseudogene segment. There are 14 residues in the CDR3. CDR3 sequence: CATRNWTGRETQYF. In DNA form, the CDR3 reads TGTGCCACTCGAAACTGGACAGGGCGAGAGACCCAGTACTTC.

This chain uses TRBV5-1 with TRBJ1-1, with D perhaps matching TRBD1 (6 bases). Germline V lookup: CDR1 SGHRS, CDR2 YFSETQ. The CDR3 length is 13 residues. With 2 bases removed from V and 7 bases from J, the gap between germline ends came to 12 bases. As DNA, the CDR3 is TGCGCCAGCAGCTTCTATCTCAGGGGTGAAGCTTTCTTT. This gives the protein CASSFYLRGEAFF.

For the CDR3, the DNA is TGTGCCAGTAGTATTTCCAGGGCGTATTCACCCCTCCACTTT. Residues: CASSISRAYSPLHF. V and J are TRBV19 and TRBJ1-6; D possibly corresponds to TRBD1 (5 bases). The CDR3 has 14 residues. V dropped 3 bases and J dropped 8 bases, with 11 bases sitting between them. CDR1 and CDR2 (germline): LNHDA, SQIVND (reference sequence).

The gene calls are TRBV28 and TRBJ1-1; D is possibly TRBD1 (5 bases). The CDR3 loop spans 11 amino acids. Germline V gives CDR1 MDHEN, CDR2 SYDVKM. Deletions cut 8 bases from V and 10 bases from J, with 14 bases between. As DNA, the CDR3 is TGTGCCAGCTCTGAGGGGCGGGGAGCTTTCTTT. As protein: CASSEGRGAFF.

The rearrangement links TRBV18 to TRBJ1-1; D might be TRBD1 (5 bases). The V gene lost 6 bases and the J gene lost 0 bases, with 14 bases spanning the gap. Looked up from germline, CDR1 is KGHSH and CDR2 is LQKENI. CDR3 length: 15 residues. CDR3 DNA sequence: TGTGCCAGCTCCCCCAGGGCCCTCCTGAACACTGAAGCTTTCTTT. This sequence encodes CASSPRALLNTEAFF.

The rearrangement links TRBV15 to TRBJ2-3; a weak D match, TRBD2 (5 bases). V was clipped by 5 bases and J by 5 bases, with 17 bases between them. Germline values: CDR1 LNHNV, CDR2 YYDKDF (reference sequence). The CDR3 has 15 amino acids. CDR3 sequence reads: CATSPLSRVGDTQYF. CDR3 in DNA: TGTGCCACCAGCCCGTTATCGAGGGTGGGAGATACGCAGTATTTT.

The chain joins TRBV13 to TRBJ2-2; the match to TRBD2 covers 12 bases. CDR3 length: 17 amino acids. CDR1 and CDR2 (germline): PRHDT, FYEKMQ (reference sequence). The ends lost 4 bases at V and 5 bases at J; junction bases unmatched: 8. The CDR3 is CASSSALAGGVTGELFF. Here the CDR3 DNA reads TGTGCCAGCAGCTCCGCCCTAGCGGGAGGGGTTACCGGGGAGCTGTTTTTT.

V gene TRBV6-5 combines with J gene TRBJ1-1; no clear D. Germline CDR1 and CDR2: MNHEY and SVGAGI. The CDR3 extends over 15 amino acids. Trimming stripped 8 bases from V and 3 bases from J, with 19 bases between. Here the CDR3 DNA reads TGTGCCAGCCGCATTGCGGACTCCCCTTACACTGAAGCTTTCTTT. Translation: CASRIADSPYTEAFF.

The rearrangement links TRBV7-2 to TRBJ1-1, with D uncertain. The V end was cut by 1 base, the J end by 6 bases, with 12 bases between. This CDR3 comprises 14 residues. CDR1 and CDR2 (germline): SGHTA, FQGNSA. The CDR3 here is CASSLGPGWAEAFF. CDR3 coding DNA: TGTGCCAGCAGCTTAGGTCCAGGTTGGGCTGAAGCTTTCTTT.

V usage is TRBV28 and J usage is TRBJ2-3; weak D call: TRBD2 (5 bases). In germline, CDR1 is MDHEN, CDR2 SYDVKM. The CDR3 covers 16 residues. Trimming removed 5 bases at V and 3 bases at J, with 18 bases between. The CDR3 protein is CASSGASSYDTDTQYF. The DNA for the CDR3 is TGTGCCAGCAGTGGAGCCTCTAGCTATGATACAGATACGCAGTATTTT.

A few counts support this clone. This chain uses TRBV28 with TRBJ1-1, with TRBD1 matching over 8 bases. Looked up from germline, CDR1 is MDHEN and CDR2 is SYDVKM. CDR3 length: 14 amino acids. Trimming removed 7 bases from V and 3 bases from J; junction bases left unmatched: 7. In DNA, the CDR3 is TGTGCCAGCACCGAGGACAGGGTCGACACTGAAGCTTTCTTT. Its protein product is CASTEDRVDTEAFF.

The sample holds one count of this clone. The rearrangement joins TRBV27 to TRBJ2-1; the match to TRBD2 covers 11 bases. With V trimmed by 4 bases and J by 3 bases, 5 bases remained unmatched. From germline, CDR1 is MNHEY and CDR2 SMNVEV (reference sequence). The CDR3 spans 16 residues. CDR3 sequence reads: CASSSRGTSGYNEQFF. CDR3 in DNA: TGTGCCAGCAGTTCTCGCGGGACTAGCGGCTACAATGAGCAGTTCTTC.

The gene calls are TRBV3-1 (or the pseudogene TRBV3-2) and TRBJ2-1; 13 bases are a match to TRBD2. V lost 8 bases, J lost 10 bases, and 5 bases stayed unmatched. Germline V gene sequence: CDR1 LGHDT, CDR2 YNNKEL (reference sequence). CDR3 length: 13 amino acids. The CDR3 region is CASGGLAGKEQFF. CDR3 nucleotides: TGTGCCAGCGGGGGACTAGCGGGAAAGGAGCAGTTCTTC.

This clone has just a few counts. The same CDR3 arises from other DNA sequences in this sample as well. The chain couples TRBV5-1 to TRBJ2-7, with 7 bases that match TRBD1. CDR3 size: 15 residues. J was trimmed by 0 bases and V by 0 bases; bases with no gene match: 3. Germline-derived CDR1 and CDR2 are SGHRS and YFSETQ. The CDR3 region has the DNA TGCGCCAGCAGCTTGGGACAGGGATTCTCCTACGAGCAGTACTTC. Translated: CASSLGQGFSYEQYF.

V gene TRBV5-1 combines with J gene TRBJ1-4; 9 nucleotides agree with TRBD1. The CDR3 has 14 residues. The V gene end was trimmed by 4 bases and the J gene end by 7 bases; junction bases not matched to a gene: 5. Germline-derived CDR1 and CDR2 are SGHRS and YFSETQ. As DNA, the CDR3 is TGCGCCAGCAGCCTTGGGACAGGGAGTGAAAAACTGTTTTTT. As protein: CASSLGTGSEKLFF.

The chain recombines TRBV5-4 with TRBJ2-7; the match to TRBD2 covers 7 bases. Germline CDR1 and CDR2: SGHNT and YYREEE (reference sequence). V lost 3 bases, J lost 0 bases, and 9 bases stayed unmatched. The CDR3 sequence is 16 residues long. CDR3 DNA: TGTGCCAGCAGCTCCGTCCGAGCGGGATTCTCCTACGAGCAGTACTTC. As protein: CASSSVRAGFSYEQYF.

This sequence joins TRBV29-1 and TRBJ1-1; D remains ambiguous. CDR3 length equals 12 residues. Germline assignment: CDR1 SQVTM and CDR2 ANQGSEA. V was shortened by 4 bases and J by 2 bases, with 8 bases between the two germline ends. The CDR3 DNA reads as TGCAGCGTTGTTCAGGCAAACACTGAAGCTTTCTTT. Translation gives CSVVQANTEAFF.

The rearrangement joins TRBV11-2 to TRBJ2-7; 9 bases agree with TRBD2. The CDR3 covers 16 residues. V lost 2 bases and J lost 3; bases outside the gene matches: 8. Germline lookup yields CDR1 SGHAT and CDR2 FQNNGV. CDR3 amino acids: CASSLSDQAGGYEQYF. CDR3 in DNA: TGTGCCAGCAGCTTATCGGATCAAGCGGGAGGCTACGAGCAGTACTTC.

The chain joins TRBV11-3 to TRBJ2-1, with 7 positions matching TRBD2. The V gene end was trimmed by 5 bases and the J gene end by 0 bases; junction bases not matched to a gene: 7. The germline gives CDR1 SGHNT, CDR2 YENEEA. The CDR3 sequence is 16 residues long. The CDR3 is CASSPAGGSSYNEQFF. CDR3 coding DNA: TGTGCCAGCAGCCCAGCTGGCGGGAGCTCCTACAATGAGCAGTTCTTC.

This clone was detected many times. J is TRBJ1-4 and V is TRBV25-1; D unclear. The CDR3 has 15 amino acids. Germline assignment: CDR1 MGHDK and CDR2 SYGVNS. Trimming stripped 1 base from V and 0 bases from J, with 6 bases between. The CDR3 coding sequence is TGTGCCAGCAGTGAATCGGGTGCAACTAATGAAAAACTGTTTTTT. This sequence encodes CASSESGATNEKLFF.

The chain carries TRBV28 and TRBJ1-1; D is perhaps TRBD1 (6 bases). Germline CDR1 and CDR2: MDHEN and SYDVKM. The V and J ends lost 5 bases and 1 base respectively, with 8 bases between them. The CDR3 contains 13 residues. The CDR3 loop is CASSTQGNTEAFF. CDR3 coding DNA: TGTGCCAGCAGTACACAGGGGAACACTGAAGCTTTCTTT.

Comment on this clone: In the same sample, other DNA sequences code for this CDR3. The chain recombines TRBV27 with TRBJ2-6; 7 bases match TRBD1. V lost 5 bases and J lost 1; bases outside the gene matches: 2. CDR3 size: 15 residues. Germline values: CDR1 MNHEY, CDR2 SMNVEV (reference sequence). In DNA, the CDR3 is TGTGCCAGCAGTAAGACAGGGTCTGGGGCCAACGTCCTGACTTTC. Translation gives CASSKTGSGANVLTF.